This T cell receptor (beta chain) was sequenced for a study of graft-versus-host responses after intestinal transplantation. Study-level points and caveats: There was an association between peak levels of circulating GvH clones and early post-transplant HvG declines. Detection of GvH clones occurred in recipient marrow, and some had their first appearance in ileum or blood.

On this clone itself: Its target is unknown.

Clones were read by immunoSEQ multiplex PCR, and TCRdb kept only the in-frame ones, dropping some. The sample has around 88,000 clones; less than 90% are singletons. The ends were cut back, 2 bases at V and 1 base at J, with 15 bases in the middle. The germline V gene has CDR1 SGHRS and CDR2 YFSETQ. This CDR3 comprises 16 residues. The chain joins TRBV5-1 to TRBJ2-5; D gene unclear. The sample consisted of unstimulated CD8+ T cells sorted from spleen or lymph node cells, taken before intestinal transplant. The TCR originated in a human donor who received an intestinal transplant. CDR3 protein: CASSLGSPTLQETQYF. CDR3 nucleotides: TGCGCCAGCAGCTTAGGTTCCCCTACACTCCAAGAGACCCAGTACTTC.